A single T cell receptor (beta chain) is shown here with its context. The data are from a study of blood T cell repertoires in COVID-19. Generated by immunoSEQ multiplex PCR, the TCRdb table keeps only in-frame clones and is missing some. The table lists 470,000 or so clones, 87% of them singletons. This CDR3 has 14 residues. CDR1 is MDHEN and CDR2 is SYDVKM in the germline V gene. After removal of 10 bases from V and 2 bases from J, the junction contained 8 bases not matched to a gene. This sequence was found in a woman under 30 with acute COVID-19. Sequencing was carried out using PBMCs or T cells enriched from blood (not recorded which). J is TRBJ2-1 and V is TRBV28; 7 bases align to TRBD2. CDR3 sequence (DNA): TGTGCCATCACCGCGGGGGATGCCTACAATGAGCAGTTCTTC. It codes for CAITAGDAYNEQFF.